These 20 T cell receptor beta chains originate from one sample sequenced in a study of cytomegalovirus exposure and HLA in healthy donors. Primers for the PCR totalled 60 Vbeta and 13 Jbeta. The data were produced by immunoSEQ multiplex PCR, yet TCRdb's version contains in-frame clones alone and is incomplete. The sample holds about 140,000 clones. The sequenced sample consisted of PBMCs. The source is a man aged 35 to 55 in good health and CMV-seronegative.

This chain connects TRBV21-1 to TRBJ2-3; TRBD1 was called by the table and not checked on the DNA. TRBV21-1 is recorded as a pseudogene. The CDR3 loop spans 21 amino acids. The CDR3 bases are TGTGCCAGCAGCAAAAATACCTTGGGCAGGGCGCGCCAGCCGAGCACAGATACGCAGTATTTT. Translation: CASSKNTLGRARQPSTDTQYF.

The gene calls are TRBV13 and TRBJ2-3; D might be TRBD1 (8 bases). Germline CDR1 and CDR2: PRHDT and FYEKMQ (reference sequence). There are 16 residues in the CDR3. Trimming removed 4 bases from V and 5 bases from J, with 19 bases in between. This CDR3 reads CASSSRWTGRGDTQYF. Written as DNA, the CDR3 is TGTGCCAGCAGCTCCAGGTGGACAGGGAGGGGAGATACGCAGTATTTT.

The rearrangement joins TRBV5-4 to TRBJ2-3; 9 bases map to TRBD2. The CDR3 contains 17 residues. V lost 4 bases to trimming and J lost 0 bases; unmatched junction nucleotides: 9. The V gene's germline CDR1 is SGHNT and CDR2 YYREEE (reference sequence). The CDR3: CASSPGGGGSSTDTQYF. As DNA, the CDR3 is TGTGCCAGCAGCCCGGGCGGGGGGGGCTCTAGCACAGATACGCAGTATTTT.

J is TRBJ2-7 and V is TRBV7-9; D is ambiguous. V was trimmed by 2 bases and J by 0 bases, leaving 8 bases between them. This CDR3 comprises 14 residues. Germline CDR1 SEHNR, CDR2 FQNEAQ (reference sequence). The CDR3 region is CASSLFPSSYEQYF. CDR3 DNA sequence: TGTGCCAGCAGCTTATTTCCCAGCTCCTACGAGCAGTACTTC.

The gene calls are TRBV13 and TRBJ2-7, with 12 bases that match TRBD2. Germline V gene lookup returns CDR1 PRHDT and CDR2 FYEKMQ (reference sequence). The J segment lost 6 bases and the V segment lost 5 bases, leaving 8 bases of the junction unmatched. CDR3 length equals 15 residues. CDR3 in amino acids: CASSRVASGGVEQYF. For the CDR3, the DNA is TGTGCCAGCAGCCGGGTGGCTAGCGGGGGGGTCGAGCAGTACTTC.

The rearrangement uses TRBV14 and TRBJ2-7; D perhaps matches TRBD1 (5 bases). This CDR3 has 14 residues. Between the trimmed V and J ends, which lost 1 base and 2 bases, there was a span of 9 bases. CDR1 is SGHDN, CDR2 FVKESK, per germline. The CDR3 spells CASSQGTLTYEQYF. The CDR3 DNA follows: TGTGCCAGCAGCCAAGGGACACTTACCTACGAGCAGTACTTC. Combining the CDR3 with reference TRBV14 and TRBJ2-7 gives the whole variable domain EAGVTQFPSHSVIEKGQTVTLRCDPISGHDNLYWYRRVMGKEIKFLLHFVKESKQDESGMPNNRFLAERTGGTYSTLKVQPAELEDSGVYFCASSQGTLTYEQYFGPGTRLTVT.

The chain uses TRBV6-4 and TRBJ2-7, with a tentative D call TRBD1 (6 bases). This CDR3 contains 14 residues. From germline, CDR1 is MRHNA and CDR2 SNTAGT. Between the trimmed V and J ends, which lost 11 bases and 4 bases, there was a span of 21 bases. The CDR3 region is CARRGRGLLYEQYF. DNA of the CDR3: TGTGCCCGCCGGGGCAGGGGCCTCCTTTACGAGCAGTACTTC.

The V call is TRBV11-2, the J call TRBJ2-1, with TRBD2 matching 11 bases. CDR1 and CDR2 (germline): SGHAT, FQNNGV. Germline trimming cut 4 bases from V and 7 bases from J; bases unmatched to any gene: 9. This CDR3 contains 16 residues. The CDR3 region has the DNA TGTGCCAGCAGCTCCCTTAGCGGGGGGGCTTCAAATGAGCAGTTCTTC. It yields the protein CASSSLSGGASNEQFF.

The chain has TRBV28 and TRBJ1-5; D is unresolved. Trimming pared 2 bases from V and 3 bases from J, leaving 17 bases between. Germline V gene sequence: CDR1 MDHEN, CDR2 SYDVKM. This CDR3 is 17 amino acids long. This CDR3 is CASSLNWSARDNQPQHF. The CDR3 nucleotides are TGTGCCAGCAGTTTAAATTGGTCGGCGAGGGACAATCAGCCCCAGCATTTT.

The V call is TRBV5-4, the J call TRBJ2-7, with D perhaps TRBD1 (6 bases). Germline V gene data show CDR1 as SGHNT and CDR2 as YYREEE (reference sequence). The CDR3 loop spans 17 amino acids. Trimming pared 4 bases from V and 1 base from J, leaving 21 bases between. The CDR3 loop is CASSKGTPGTLSYEQYF. Here the CDR3 DNA reads TGTGCCAGCAGCAAGGGTACCCCCGGGACATTATCCTACGAGCAGTACTTC.

V gene TRBV9 combines with J gene TRBJ2-5, with 8 nucleotides matching TRBD1. CDR3 length: 14 residues. Germline V gene sequence: CDR1 SGDLS, CDR2 YYNGEE. V lost 4 bases, J lost 3 bases, and 5 bases stayed unmatched. The CDR3 bases are TGTGCCAGCAGCCCGACAGGGGTGAAAGAGACCCAGTACTTC. It specifies CASSPTGVKETQYF.

The CDR3 coding sequence is TGCGCCAGCAGCAAAGACAGATTCGCTGAAGCTTTCTTT. Protein product: CASSKDRFAEAFF. This chain connects TRBV5-1 to TRBJ1-1, with D perhaps TRBD1 (5 bases). V was clipped by 4 bases and J by 6 bases, with 13 bases between them. CDR3 size: 13 residues. The germline V gene encodes CDR1 SGHRS and CDR2 YFSETQ.

Notes on this clone: Other DNA sequences in the sample encode the same CDR3. The chain combines TRBV12-5 with TRBJ2-7, with 7 nucleotides matching TRBD1. The CDR3 consists of 13 residues. V lost 1 base to trimming and J lost 4 bases; unmatched junction nucleotides: 1. Germline V lookup: CDR1 LGHNT, CDR2 FRNRAP. CDR3 protein: CASGLDRGYEQYF. The CDR3 DNA is TGTGCTAGTGGTTTGGACAGGGGTTACGAGCAGTACTTC. Looking up the rest from reference TRBV12-5 and TRBJ2-7 gives the full variable domain: DARVTQTPRHKVTEMGQEVTMRCQPILGHNTVFWYRQTMMQGLELLAYFRNRAPLDDSGMPKDRFSAEMPDATLATLKIQPSEPRDSAVYFCASGLDRGYEQYFGPGTRLTVT.

The chain is built from TRBV28 and TRBJ2-6; D perhaps matches TRBD1 (5 bases). V lost 6 bases, J lost 1 base, and 10 bases lay in between. Germline V gene lookup returns CDR1 MDHEN and CDR2 SYDVKM. The CDR3 spans 15 residues. The CDR3 DNA reads as TGTGCCAGCAGCCACCACAGGTCTGGGGCCAACGTCCTGACTTTC. Translated: CASSHHRSGANVLTF.

The chain joins TRBV5-4 to TRBJ2-3; D ambiguous. Deletions cut 0 bases from V and 4 bases from J, with 6 bases between. CDR1 is SGHNT, CDR2 YYREEE, per germline (reference sequence). The CDR3 spans 13 residues. Here the CDR3 DNA reads TGTGCCAGCAGCTTGGACGCGGCAGATACGCAGTATTTT. Translation: CASSLDAADTQYF. The whole variable domain, filled in from reference TRBV5-4 and TRBJ2-3, reads ETGVTQSPTHLIKTRGQQVTLRCSSQSGHNTVSWYQQALGQGPQFIFQYYREEENGRGNFPPRFSGLQFPNYSSELNVNALELDDSALYLCASSLDAADTQYFGPGTRLTVL.

The chain employs TRBV14 and TRBJ2-7, with TRBD1 as a possible D gene (5 bases). The germline gives CDR1 SGHDN, CDR2 FVKESK. The CDR3 is made up of 12 amino acids. V was trimmed by 1 base and J by 4 bases, leaving 5 bases between them. CDR3 sequence (DNA): TGTGCCAGCAGCCAAGCAGGGTACGAGCAGTACTTC. This sequence encodes CASSQAGYEQYF. Using reference TRBV14 and TRBJ2-7 for the parts outside the CDR3, the full variable domain is EAGVTQFPSHSVIEKGQTVTLRCDPISGHDNLYWYRRVMGKEIKFLLHFVKESKQDESGMPNNRFLAERTGGTYSTLKVQPAELEDSGVYFCASSQAGYEQYFGPGTRLTVT.

V and J are TRBV4-1 and TRBJ2-3; TRBD2 agrees at 15 bases. The length of the CDR3 is 16 residues. With 5 bases clipped from V and 5 bases from J, the junction kept 5 bases outside the gene matches. Germline V gives CDR1 MGHRA, CDR2 YSYEKL. The CDR3 DNA reads as TGCGCCAGCAGCTGGACTAGCGGGGGGGCCGGAGATACGCAGTATTTT. Amino acids: CASSWTSGGAGDTQYF.

The chain is built from TRBV7-2 and TRBJ2-5, with D perhaps matching TRBD1 (6 bases). Germline V gives CDR1 SGHTA, CDR2 FQGNSA. The CDR3 spans 14 residues. V was pared by 1 base and J by 7 bases, with 13 bases between. CDR3 sequence reads: CASSLVQGQRTQYF. In nucleotides, the CDR3 is TGTGCCAGCAGCTTAGTCCAGGGGCAGCGGACCCAGTACTTC.

This chain connects TRBV28 to TRBJ1-5; D is unresolved. The germline CDR1 and CDR2 sequences are MDHEN and SYDVKM. V was shortened by 3 bases and J by 0 bases, with 9 bases between the two germline ends. This CDR3 region has 15 residues. In nucleotides, the CDR3 is TGTGCCAGCAGTTTCATTACCTATAGCAATCAGCCCCAGCATTTT. Its translation is CASSFITYSNQPQHF.

The rearrangement links TRBV9 to TRBJ2-7, with D possibly being TRBD1 (6 bases). The V end lost 2 bases, the J end lost 5 bases, and 11 bases lay between the germline ends. Germline lookup yields CDR1 SGDLS and CDR2 YYNGEE. The CDR3 loop spans 13 amino acids. This CDR3 is CASSVQGLDEQYF. The CDR3 DNA is TGTGCCAGCAGCGTTCAGGGGTTGGACGAGCAGTACTTC. Combining the CDR3 with reference TRBV9 and TRBJ2-7 gives the whole variable domain DSGVTQTPKHLITATGQRVTLRCSPRSGDLSVYWYQQSLDQGLQFLIQYYNGEERAKGNILERFSAQQFPDLHSELNLSSLELGDSALYFCASSVQGLDEQYFGPGTRLTVT.